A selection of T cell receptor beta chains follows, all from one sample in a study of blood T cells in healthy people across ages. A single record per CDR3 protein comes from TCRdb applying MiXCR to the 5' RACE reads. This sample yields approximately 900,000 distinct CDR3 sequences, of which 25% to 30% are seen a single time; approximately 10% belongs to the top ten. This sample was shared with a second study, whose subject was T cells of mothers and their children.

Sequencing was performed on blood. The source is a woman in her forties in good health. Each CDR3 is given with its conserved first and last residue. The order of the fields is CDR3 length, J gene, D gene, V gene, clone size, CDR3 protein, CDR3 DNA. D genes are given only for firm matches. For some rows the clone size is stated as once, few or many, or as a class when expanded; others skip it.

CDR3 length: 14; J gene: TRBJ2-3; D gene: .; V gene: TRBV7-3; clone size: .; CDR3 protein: CASSLRGDIDTQYF; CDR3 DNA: TGTGCCAGCAGCTTAAGGGGGGACATAGATACGCAGTATTTT
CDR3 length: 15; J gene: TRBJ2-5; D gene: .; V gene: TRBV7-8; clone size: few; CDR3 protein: CASSLEGLPGETQYF; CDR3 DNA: TGTGCCAGCAGCTTAGAGGGGCTCCCCGGCGAGACCCAGTACTTC
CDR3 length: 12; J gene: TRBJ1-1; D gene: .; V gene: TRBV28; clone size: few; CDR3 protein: CASSSAYTEAFF; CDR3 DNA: TGTGCCAGCAGTTCTGCCTACACTGAAGCTTTCTTT
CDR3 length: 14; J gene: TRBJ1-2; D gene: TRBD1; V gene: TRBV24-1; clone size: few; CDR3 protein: CATSDPDRMNGYTF; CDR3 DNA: TGTGCCACCAGTGACCCGGACAGGATGAATGGCTACACCTTC
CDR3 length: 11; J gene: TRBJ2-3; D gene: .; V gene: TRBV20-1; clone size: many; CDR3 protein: CSAGPTDTQYF; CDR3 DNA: TGCAGTGCTGGACCGACAGATACGCAGTATTTT
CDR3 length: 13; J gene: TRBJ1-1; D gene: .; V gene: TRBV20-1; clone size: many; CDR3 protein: CSNSDFMNTEAFF; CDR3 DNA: TGCAGTAACAGCGACTTCATGAACACTGAAGCTTTCTTT
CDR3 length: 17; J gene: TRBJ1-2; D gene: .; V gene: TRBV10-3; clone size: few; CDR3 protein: CAISESEFRAFNYGYTF; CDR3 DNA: TGTGCCATCAGTGAGTCGGAATTTCGGGCCTTTAACTATGGCTACACCTTC
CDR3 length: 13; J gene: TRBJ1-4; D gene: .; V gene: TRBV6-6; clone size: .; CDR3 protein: CASTHALMNKLFF; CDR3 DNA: TGTGCCAGCACGCACGCCTTAATGAATAAACTGTTTTTT
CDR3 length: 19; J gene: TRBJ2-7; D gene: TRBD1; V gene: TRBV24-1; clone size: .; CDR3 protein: CATSHHLISRDRLTYEQYF; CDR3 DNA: TGTGCCACCAGCCACCACCTAATATCCAGGGACAGACTAACCTACGAGCAGTACTTC
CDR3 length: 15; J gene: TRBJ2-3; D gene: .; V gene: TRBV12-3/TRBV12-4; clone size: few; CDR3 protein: CASTLRGGSTDTQYF; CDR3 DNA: TGTGCCAGCACCCTAAGGGGGGGAAGCACAGATACGCAGTATTTT
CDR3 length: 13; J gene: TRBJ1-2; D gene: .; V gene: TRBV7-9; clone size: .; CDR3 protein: CASSLGDRMRYTF; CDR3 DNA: TGTGCCAGCTCACTAGGTGACAGAATGAGGTACACCTTC
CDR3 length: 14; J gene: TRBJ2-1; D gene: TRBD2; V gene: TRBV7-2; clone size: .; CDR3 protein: CASDGLAEYNEQFF; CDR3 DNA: TGTGCCAGCGACGGACTAGCGGAATACAATGAGCAGTTCTTC
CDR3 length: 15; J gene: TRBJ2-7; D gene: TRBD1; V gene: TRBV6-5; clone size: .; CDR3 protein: CTSSERQGNCYEQYF; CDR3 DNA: TGTACCAGCAGTGAACGACAGGGAAACTGTTACGAGCAGTACTTC
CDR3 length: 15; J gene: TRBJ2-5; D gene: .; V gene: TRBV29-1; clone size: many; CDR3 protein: CSVEDRGGHQETQYF; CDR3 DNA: TGCAGCGTTGAAGATCGTGGGGGGCACCAAGAGACCCAGTACTTC
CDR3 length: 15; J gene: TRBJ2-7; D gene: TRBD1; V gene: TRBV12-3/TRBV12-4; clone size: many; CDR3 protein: CASSFWKTGNDEQYF; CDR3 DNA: TGTGCCAGCAGTTTCTGGAAGACAGGGAACGACGAGCAGTACTTC
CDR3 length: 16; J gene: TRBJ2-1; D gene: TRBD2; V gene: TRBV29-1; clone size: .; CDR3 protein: CSVEGLAVSSYNEQFF; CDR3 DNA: TGCAGCGTTGAAGGACTAGCGGTAAGCTCCTACAATGAGCAGTTCTTC
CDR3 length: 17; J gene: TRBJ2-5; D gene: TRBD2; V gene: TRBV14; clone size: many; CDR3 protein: CASSQDRGLVLRETQYF; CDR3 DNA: TGTGCCAGCAGCCAAGATAGAGGACTAGTATTGCGAGAGACCCAGTACTTC